The text below deals with one T cell receptor beta chain. Sequenced by immunoSEQ multiplex PCR; TCRdb stores in-frame clones only, minus some. The sample holds some 57,000 clones, 95% to 97% seen once. The data stem from a study of control samples from healthy donors and cancer patients. Looked up from germline, CDR1 is SGHTA and CDR2 is FQGNSA. Trimming shortened V by 5 bases and J by 6 bases, and 11 bases separated the two germline ends. The length of the CDR3 is 12 residues. Material: blood. The source is a woman aged 25-40 years in good health. The rearrangement uses TRBV7-2 and TRBJ2-7; D not resolved. The CDR3 spells CASSPTAFEQYF. As DNA, the CDR3 is TGTGCCAGCAGCCCCACAGCCTTCGAGCAGTACTTC.